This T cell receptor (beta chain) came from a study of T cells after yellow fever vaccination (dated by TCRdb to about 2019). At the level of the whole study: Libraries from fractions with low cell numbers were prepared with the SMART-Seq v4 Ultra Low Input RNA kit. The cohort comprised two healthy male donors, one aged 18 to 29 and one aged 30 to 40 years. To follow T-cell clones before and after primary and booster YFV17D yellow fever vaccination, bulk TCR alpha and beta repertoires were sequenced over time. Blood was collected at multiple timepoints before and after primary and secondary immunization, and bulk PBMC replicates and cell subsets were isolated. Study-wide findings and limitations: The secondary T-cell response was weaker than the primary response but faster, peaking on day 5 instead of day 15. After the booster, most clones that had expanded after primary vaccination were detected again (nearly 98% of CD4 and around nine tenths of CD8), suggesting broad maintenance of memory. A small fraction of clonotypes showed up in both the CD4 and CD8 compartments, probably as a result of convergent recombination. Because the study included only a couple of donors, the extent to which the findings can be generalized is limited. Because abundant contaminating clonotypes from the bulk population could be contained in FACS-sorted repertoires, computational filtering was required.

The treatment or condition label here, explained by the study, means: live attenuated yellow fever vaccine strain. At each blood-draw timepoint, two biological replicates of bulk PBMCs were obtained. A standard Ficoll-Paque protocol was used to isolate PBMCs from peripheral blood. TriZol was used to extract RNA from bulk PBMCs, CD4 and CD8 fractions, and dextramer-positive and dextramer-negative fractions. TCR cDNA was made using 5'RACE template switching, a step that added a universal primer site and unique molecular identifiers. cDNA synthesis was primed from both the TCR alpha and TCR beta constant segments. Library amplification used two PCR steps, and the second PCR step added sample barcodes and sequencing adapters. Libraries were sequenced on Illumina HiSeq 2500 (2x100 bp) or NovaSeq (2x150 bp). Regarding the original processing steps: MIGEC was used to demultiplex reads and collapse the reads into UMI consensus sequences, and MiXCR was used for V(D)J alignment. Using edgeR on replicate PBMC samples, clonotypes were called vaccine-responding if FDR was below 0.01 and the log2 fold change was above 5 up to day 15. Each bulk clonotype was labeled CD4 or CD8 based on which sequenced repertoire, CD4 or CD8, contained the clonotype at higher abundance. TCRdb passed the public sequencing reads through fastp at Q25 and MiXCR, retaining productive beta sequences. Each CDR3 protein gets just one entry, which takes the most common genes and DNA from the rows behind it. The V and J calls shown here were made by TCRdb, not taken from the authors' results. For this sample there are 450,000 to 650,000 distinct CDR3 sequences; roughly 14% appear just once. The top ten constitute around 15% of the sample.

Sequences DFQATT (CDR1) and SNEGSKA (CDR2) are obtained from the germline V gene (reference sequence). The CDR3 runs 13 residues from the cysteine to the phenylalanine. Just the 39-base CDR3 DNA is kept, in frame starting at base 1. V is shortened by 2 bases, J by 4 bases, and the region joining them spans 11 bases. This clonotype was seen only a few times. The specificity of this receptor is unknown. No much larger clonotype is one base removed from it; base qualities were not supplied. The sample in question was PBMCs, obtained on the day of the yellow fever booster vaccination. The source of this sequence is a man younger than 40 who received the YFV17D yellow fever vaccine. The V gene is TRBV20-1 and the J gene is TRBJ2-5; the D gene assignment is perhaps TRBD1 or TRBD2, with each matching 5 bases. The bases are TGCAGTGCTAGACGGGGTAGGGGAGAGACCCAGTACTTC. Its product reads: CSARRGRGETQYF.